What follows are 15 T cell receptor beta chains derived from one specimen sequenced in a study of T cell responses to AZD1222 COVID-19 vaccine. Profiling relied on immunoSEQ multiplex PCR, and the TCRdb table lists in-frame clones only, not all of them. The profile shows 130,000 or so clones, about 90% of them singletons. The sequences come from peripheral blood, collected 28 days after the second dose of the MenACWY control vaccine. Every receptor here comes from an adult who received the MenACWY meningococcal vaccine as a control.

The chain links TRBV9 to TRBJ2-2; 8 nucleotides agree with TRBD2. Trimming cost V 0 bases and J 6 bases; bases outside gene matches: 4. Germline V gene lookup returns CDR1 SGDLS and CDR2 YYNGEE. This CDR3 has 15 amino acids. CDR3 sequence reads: CASSVGSGAPGELFF. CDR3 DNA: TGTGCCAGCAGCGTAGGTAGCGGGGCGCCCGGGGAGCTGTTTTTT.

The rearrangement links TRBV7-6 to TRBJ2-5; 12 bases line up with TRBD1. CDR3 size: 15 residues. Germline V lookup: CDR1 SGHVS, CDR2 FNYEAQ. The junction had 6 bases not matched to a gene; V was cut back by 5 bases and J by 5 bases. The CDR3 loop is CASSPGQGAWETQYF. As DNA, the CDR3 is TGTGCCAGCAGCCCGGGACAGGGGGCGTGGGAGACCCAGTACTTC.

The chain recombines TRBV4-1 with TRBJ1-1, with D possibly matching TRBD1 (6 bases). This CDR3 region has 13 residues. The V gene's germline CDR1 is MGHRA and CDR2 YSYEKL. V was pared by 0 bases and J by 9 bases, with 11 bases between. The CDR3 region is CASSQEEGDKAFF. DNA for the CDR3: TGCGCCAGCAGCCAAGAGGAGGGGGACAAAGCTTTCTTT.

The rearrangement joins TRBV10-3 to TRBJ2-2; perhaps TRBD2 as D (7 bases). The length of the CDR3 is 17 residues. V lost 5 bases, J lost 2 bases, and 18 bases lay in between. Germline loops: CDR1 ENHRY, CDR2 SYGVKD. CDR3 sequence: CAISRGGGVGNTGELFF. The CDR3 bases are TGTGCCATCAGTAGGGGAGGGGGAGTCGGCAACACCGGGGAGCTGTTTTTT.

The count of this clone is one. The CDR3 sequence is CASTLRAGGPVNEQFF. Here the CDR3 DNA reads TGTGCCAGCACCTTAAGAGCGGGGGGGCCAGTTAATGAGCAGTTCTTC. The rearrangement links TRBV9 to TRBJ2-1, with 10 bases identical to TRBD2. Germline-derived CDR1 and CDR2 are SGDLS and YYNGEE. J lost 7 bases, V lost 6 bases, and 13 bases had no gene match. The CDR3 is 16 residues long. The variable domain in full, completed from reference TRBV9 and TRBJ2-1, reads DSGVTQTPKHLITATGQRVTLRCSPRSGDLSVYWYQQSLDQGLQFLIQYYNGEERAKGNILERFSAQQFPDLHSELNLSSLELGDSALYFCASTLRAGGPVNEQFFGPGTRLTVL.

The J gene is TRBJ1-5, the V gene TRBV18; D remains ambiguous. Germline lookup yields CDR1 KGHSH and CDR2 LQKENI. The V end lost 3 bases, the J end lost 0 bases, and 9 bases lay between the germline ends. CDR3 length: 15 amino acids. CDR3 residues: CASSPSSYSNQPQHF. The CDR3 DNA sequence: TGTGCCAGCTCACCTTCCAGCTATAGCAATCAGCCCCAGCATTTT.

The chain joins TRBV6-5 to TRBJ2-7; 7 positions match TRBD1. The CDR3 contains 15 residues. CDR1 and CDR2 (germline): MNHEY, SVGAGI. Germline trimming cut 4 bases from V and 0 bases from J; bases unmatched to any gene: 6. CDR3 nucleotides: TGTGCCAGCAGTTCCCGACAGGGATTCTCCTACGAGCAGTACTTC. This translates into CASSSRQGFSYEQYF.

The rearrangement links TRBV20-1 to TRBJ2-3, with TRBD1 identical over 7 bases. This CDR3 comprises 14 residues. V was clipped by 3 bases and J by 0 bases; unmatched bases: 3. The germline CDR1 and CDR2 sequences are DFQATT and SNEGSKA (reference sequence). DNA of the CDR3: TGCAGTGCTAGTGGGACAGCCAGCACAGATACGCAGTATTTT. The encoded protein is CSASGTASTDTQYF.

The CDR3 region is CASSQDRGGRAADEQYF. The CDR3 DNA follows: TGCGCCAGCAGCCAAGATCGTGGCGGGAGGGCCGCCGACGAGCAGTACTTC. The V gene is TRBV4-3, the J gene TRBJ2-7; TRBD2 matches 9 bases. Germline CDR1 is LGHNA and CDR2 is YSLEER. V shed 0 bases and J 5 bases; nucleotides not matched to a gene: 11. This CDR3 is built from 17 residues.

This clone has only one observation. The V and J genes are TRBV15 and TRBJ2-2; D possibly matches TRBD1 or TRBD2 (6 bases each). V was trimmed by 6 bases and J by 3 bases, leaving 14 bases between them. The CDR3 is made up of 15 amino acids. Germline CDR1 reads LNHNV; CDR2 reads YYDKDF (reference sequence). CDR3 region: CATSYWGADTGELFF. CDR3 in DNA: TGTGCCACCAGTTACTGGGGGGCTGACACCGGGGAGCTGTTTTTT. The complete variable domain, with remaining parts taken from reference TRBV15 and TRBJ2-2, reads DAMVIQNPRYQVTQFGKPVTLSCSQTLNHNVMYWYQQKSSQAPKLLFHYYDKDFNNEADTPDNFQSRRPNTSFCFLDIRSPGLGDTAMYLCATSYWGADTGELFFGEGSRLTVL.

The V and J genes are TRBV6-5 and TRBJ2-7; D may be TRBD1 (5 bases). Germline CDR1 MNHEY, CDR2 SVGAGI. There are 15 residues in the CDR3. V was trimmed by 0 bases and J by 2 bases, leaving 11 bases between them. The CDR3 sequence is CASSYSTADPYEQYF. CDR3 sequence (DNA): TGTGCCAGCAGTTACTCGACAGCAGACCCCTACGAGCAGTACTTC.

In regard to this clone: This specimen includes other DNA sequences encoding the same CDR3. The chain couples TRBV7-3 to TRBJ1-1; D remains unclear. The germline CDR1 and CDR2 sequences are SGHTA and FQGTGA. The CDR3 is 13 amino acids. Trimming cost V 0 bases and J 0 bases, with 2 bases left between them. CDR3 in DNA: TGTGCCAGCAGCTTAACAGTGAACACTGAAGCTTTCTTT. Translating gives CASSLTVNTEAFF.

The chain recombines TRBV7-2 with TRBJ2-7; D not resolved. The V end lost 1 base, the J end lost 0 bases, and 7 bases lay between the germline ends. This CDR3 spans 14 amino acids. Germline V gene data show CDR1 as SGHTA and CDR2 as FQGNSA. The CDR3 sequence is CASSLGPSSYEQYF. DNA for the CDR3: TGTGCCAGCAGCTTAGGCCCTAGCTCCTACGAGCAGTACTTC.

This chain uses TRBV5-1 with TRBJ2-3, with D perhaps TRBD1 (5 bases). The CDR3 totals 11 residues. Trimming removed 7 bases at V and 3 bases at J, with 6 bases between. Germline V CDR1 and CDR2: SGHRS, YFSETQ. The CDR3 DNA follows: TGCGCCAGCCGACAGACAGATACGCAGTATTTT. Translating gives CASRQTDTQYF.

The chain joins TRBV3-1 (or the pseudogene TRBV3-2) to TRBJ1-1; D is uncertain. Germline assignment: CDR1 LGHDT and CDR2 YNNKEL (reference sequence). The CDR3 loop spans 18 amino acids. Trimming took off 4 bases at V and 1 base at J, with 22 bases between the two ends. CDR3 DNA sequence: TGTGCCAGCAGCCCAATCCGGGTCAATGCGGATCCGAACACTGAAGCTTTCTTT. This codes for CASSPIRVNADPNTEAFF.